A selection of T cell receptor beta chains follows, all from one sample in a study of T cells in Graves' hyperthyroidism and ophthalmopathy. TCRdb fed the multiplex PCR reads into MiXCR, producing one record per CDR3 protein. The sample lists about 560,000 distinct CDR3 sequences, 16% seen once, with about 20% in the top ten. The sample was blood. The receptors were gathered from a woman aged 18 to 35 with Graves' hyperthyroidism. The CDR3 runs from the conserved cysteine through the conserved F or W. D genes are given only for firm matches. Clone size appears in some rows only: once, few, many, or a class for an expanded clone.

D	V	J	size	DNA	CDR3
-	TRBV7-8	TRBJ2-7	many	TGTGCCAGCAGCTTAGGAGCAGCGACCCGGGAGCAGTACTTC	CASSLGAATREQYF
TRBD2	TRBV7-2	TRBJ2-7	-	TGTGCCAGCAGCCCGGGACTAGCGGGGGTTCGTAGCGAGCAGTACTTC	CASSPGLAGVRSEQYF
-	TRBV6-1	TRBJ1-5	few	TGTGCCAGCAGTCCCCGACAGGTGGGTCAGCCCCAGCATTTT	CASSPRQVGQPQHF
TRBD1	TRBV19	TRBJ1-1	-	TGTGCCAGTAATCTAGACAGGGGCGGGACTGAAGCTTTCTTT	CASNLDRGGTEAFF
-	TRBV28	TRBJ1-6	many	TGTGCCAGCACTATCCAGGGTATCGGTTCACCCCTCCACTTT	CASTIQGIGSPLHF
-	TRBV12-3/TRBV12-4	TRBJ2-7	many	TGTGCCAGCAGTTTCGCAGGTCGGGGAATCGAGCAGTACTTC	CASSFAGRGIEQYF
-	TRBV5-1	TRBJ1-1	-	TGCGCCAAGAGGCGGGCTTCGAGGACTGAAGCTTTCTTT	CAKRRASRTEAFF
TRBD1	TRBV27	TRBJ2-3	few	TGTGCCAGCGGCAGGGGGTACGATACGCAGTATTTT	CASGRGYDTQYF
TRBD1	TRBV7-9	TRBJ2-7	many	TGTGCCAGCAGCTCCCCCCGTGGGACAGGGGGGCCCTACGAGCAGTACTTC	CASSSPRGTGGPYEQYF
-	TRBV27	TRBJ2-2	-	TGTGCCAGCAGGACCCTTCCCGGGACGCAAAGTAACACCGGGGAGCTGGTTTTT	CASRTLPGTQSNTGELVF
-	TRBV28	TRBJ2-3	many	TGTGCCAGCAGTGCCTCCCCGGGGTTAGGGGCGAGCACAGATACGCAGTATTTT	CASSASPGLGASTDTQYF
-	TRBV24-1	TRBJ2-3	-	TGTGCCACCAGTTCTCTACTCGACCCCCAGTCGGCCACAGATACGCAGTATTTT	CATSSLLDPQSATDTQYF
TRBD1	TRBV18	TRBJ2-1	many	TGTGCCAGCTCACAAAGTTACAGGGGACGAGACAATGAGCAGTTCTTC	CASSQSYRGRDNEQFF
TRBD2	TRBV20-1	TRBJ2-3	-	TGCAGTGCTAGAGCCAAGGGACTAGCGGTTACGCAGTATTTT	CSARAKGLAVTQYF
TRBD1	TRBV20-1	TRBJ1-1	-	TGCAGTGCTAGTGCCTGGACAGGGGGTGGAACTGAAGCTTTCTTT	CSASAWTGGGTEAFF
-	TRBV5-1	TRBJ1-5	-	TGCGCCAGCAGCTTGGGGCCCAATCAGCCCCAGCGTTTT	CASSLGPNQPQRF
-	TRBV5-1	TRBJ1-4	-	TGCGCCAGCAGCTTGGAACAGGCAACTAATGAAAAACTGTTTTTT	CASSLEQATNEKLFF
-	TRBV20-1	TRBJ2-7	-	TGCAGTGCTAGCCTCGTTAGAGGCCCAGGTCACGAGCAGTACTTC	CSASLVRGPGHEQYF
-	TRBV12-3/TRBV12-4	TRBJ2-3	many	TGTGCCAGCAAGACCGATTACGGGAGCACAGATACGCAGTATTTT	CASKTDYGSTDTQYF
-	TRBV13	TRBJ2-1	-	TGTGCCAGCAGCTTAGAGGTAGCGTGGGACAATGAGCAGTTCTTC	CASSLEVAWDNEQFF
-	TRBV2	TRBJ1-4	many	TGTGCCAGCAGTGAAGGCCTCGTTGAAAAACTGTTTTTT	CASSEGLVEKLFF
TRBD1	TRBV12-3/TRBV12-4	TRBJ1-1	many	TGTGCCAGCAGTGCAGACAGGGTCATGAACACTGAAGCTTTCTTT	CASSADRVMNTEAFF
TRBD1	TRBV27	TRBJ1-4	-	TGTGCCAGCAGTTTGGACAGGGGGCCTGAAAAACTGTTTTTT	CASSLDRGPEKLFF
-	TRBV30	TRBJ1-1	many	TGTGCCTGGAGTGTACTCACTGAAGCTTTCTTT	CAWSVLTEAFF
-	TRBV7-8	TRBJ2-7	-	TGTGCCAGCAGCCCAACGATCACCTACGAGCAGTACTTC	CASSPTITYEQYF
-	TRBV2	TRBJ2-7	many	TGTGCCAGCAGTGCCACAGGGCGCGGGCAGTACTTC	CASSATGRGQYF
-	TRBV10-3	TRBJ1-2	many	TGTGCCATCACCGGCCGGGAGGATTCAAACTATGGCTACACCTTC	CAITGREDSNYGYTF
-	TRBV7-9	TRBJ2-7	once	TGTGCCAGCAGCTTGGGGATTCCATCCTACGAGCAGTACTTC	CASSLGIPSYEQYF
-	TRBV29-1	TRBJ1-2	-	TGCAGCGTTAATTGGGTCTCGGCGGGTGGCTACACCTTC	CSVNWVSAGGYTF
TRBD1	TRBV2	TRBJ2-3	-	TGTGCCAGCATACAGGGGAGAGATACGCAGTATTTT	CASIQGRDTQYF
-	TRBV30	TRBJ1-5	few	TGTGCCTGGACCAAACAGGGAGCAGGTCGTCAGCCCCAGCATTTT	CAWTKQGAGRQPQHF
-	TRBV20-1	TRBJ1-2	few	TGCAGTGCTAGGTGGCCCAGCGGCTACACCTTC	CSARWPSGYTF
TRBD1	TRBV6-1	TRBJ1-2	few	TGTGCCAGCAGGTGGACAGGGCGAACTAACTATGGCTACACCTTC	CASRWTGRTNYGYTF
TRBD2	TRBV27	TRBJ2-7	few	TGTGCCAGCAGTCGCGACGGGAGGGGATACGAGCAGTACTTC	CASSRDGRGYEQYF
-	TRBV24-1	TRBJ1-2	few	TGTGCCACCAGTGTCGGGGGGCACTATGGCTACACCTTC	CATSVGGHYGYTF
-	TRBV18	TRBJ2-4	few	TGTGCCAGCTCACCGGGAGGGGGCGGAAACATTCAGTACTTC	CASSPGGGGNIQYF
-	TRBV6-1	TRBJ2-7	many	TGTGCCAGCAGGCCTGACGGGATGGGCTACGAGCAGTACTTC	CASRPDGMGYEQYF
TRBD2	TRBV11-2	TRBJ2-3	few	TGTGCCAGCAGCTTAGATCGGGTGGCTAGCGGGTTCTCCCATACGCAGTATTTT	CASSLDRVASGFSHTQYF
TRBD1	TRBV20-1	TRBJ2-7	-	TGCAGTCTTCTCCCGACAGGGAGTTACGAGCAGTACTTC	CSLLPTGSYEQYF
TRBD2	TRBV20-1	TRBJ2-1	many	TGCAGTGCTAGAGCCCCACTAGCGGGAAATGAGCAGTTCTTC	CSARAPLAGNEQFF
-	TRBV28	TRBJ2-7	few	TGTACCAGCAGTCCGCCGGGCGACGAGCAGTACTTC	CTSSPPGDEQYF